This TCR beta chain was sequenced during a study of preoperative IRX-2 immunotherapy in early breast cancer (dated by TCRdb to about 2019). Interpreted using the paper, the treatment or condition label stands for: preoperative locoregional IRX-2 cytokine immunotherapy. The samples were obtained from a phase Ib study that tested preoperative, locoregional IRX-2 cytokine immunotherapy designed to prime immune responses. Donors were patients with early-stage breast cancer who received IRX-2 before surgery. Libraries were made using the immunoSEQ multiplex PCR assay. Drawn from immuneACCESS, this table holds only the in-frame rearrangements with V and J called that TCRdb kept. Clones are partly lost; checked studies trace under half to an unresolved V gene and leave the rest unexplained. Recorded for this sample are 39,000 or so clones; 60% to 85% of them occurred a single time. The top ten constitute roughly 1.1% of the sample.

The germline V gene (reference sequence) supplies CDR1 LNHDA and CDR2 SQIVND. Trimming removed 3 bases from V and 7 bases from J, leaving 12 bases between the germline ends. From its cysteine to its phenylalanine, the CDR3 spans 13 amino acids. Only CDR3 DNA is held: 39 bases, read in frame from base 1. Regarding this clone: The specificity of this receptor is unknown. Base qualities are missing; no much larger clone stands one base away.

The TCR originated in a human donor with breast cancer. This specimen was tumor tissue, taken after IRX-2 immunotherapy. The chain uses TRBV19 and TRBJ2-5, with TRBD1 perhaps the D gene, on 5 matching bases. The CDR3 reads CASSIQGHGTQYF. The bases read TGTGCCAGTAGTATCCAGGGTCATGGGACCCAGTACTTC.